This entry describes one T cell receptor (beta chain). Data came from immunoSEQ multiplex PCR; TCRdb stores just in-frame clones and leaves some out. Among about 540,000 clones, about 80% were seen once, and the ten largest hold more than 0.01%. The J segment lost 3 bases and the V segment lost 6 bases, leaving 16 bases of the junction unmatched. Germline values: CDR1 SGHAT, CDR2 FQNNGV. The CDR3 is 17 amino acids. This entry is derived from a study of shared T cell receptors in the human thymus. The same sample was also studied in work on human thymus T cells. That work adds: Corrective surgery for congenital heart defects was being performed on the healthy Finnish infants who served as donors. Resections obtained during corrective heart surgery supplied the thymus tissue. Thymic and blood repertoires showed apparently biased V and J gene usage. Thymic repertoires of unrelated individuals were reported in related research to overlap highly.

The clonotype was recovered from a boy in the first two years of life with a congenital heart defect. Material: thymocytes. The chain is built from TRBV11-2 and TRBJ2-5; TRBD1 matches 7 bases. CDR3 sequence (DNA): TGTGCCAGCAGAATAGGGGGCCACAATCTGGTAGAAGAGACCCAGTACTTC. The encoded protein is CASRIGGHNLVEETQYF.